This T cell receptor (beta chain) was profiled in a study of T cells in severe cutaneous drug reactions. Libraries were made by iRepertoire multiplex PCR with TCR subtype-specific primers for bulk and single-cell sequencing. TCRdb reworked the multiplex PCR reads into one entry per CDR3 protein, no DNA. This sample's table has around 20,000 distinct CDR3 sequences. Carbamazepine had induced Stevens-Johnson syndrome or toxic epidermal necrolysis in the sequenced donors. The CDR3 totals 15 residues. Germline V lookup: CDR1 SEHNR, CDR2 FQNEAQ (reference sequence). The sequenced sample consisted of PBMCs. The receptor comes from a human donor with toxic epidermal necrolysis, a severe cutaneous drug reaction. The V gene is TRBV7-9, the J gene TRBJ2-7; the TCRdb call, TRBD2, lacks DNA for checking. The CDR3 spells CASSFLAGDSYEQYF.